This TCR beta chain appears in the sequencing data of a study of blood T cell repertoires in COVID-19. V shed 3 bases and J 5 bases; nucleotides not matched to a gene: 3. This CDR3 is 13 amino acids long. Per the germline V gene, CDR1 is SGHTA and CDR2 is FQGTGA. In terms of age and location, participants ranged from about 18 to 95 years and lived in about two dozen US areas. Grouping used clinical history reported by participants in a survey and questionnaire. The data were produced by immunoSEQ multiplex PCR, yet TCRdb's version contains in-frame clones alone and is incomplete. In the table there are under 300,000 clones, about 90% of which are singletons. In this sample, this clone turned up a few times.

This receptor was obtained from a woman in her twenties or thirties with acute COVID-19. The sequenced sample consisted of PBMCs or T cells enriched from blood (not recorded which). V gene TRBV7-3 combines with J gene TRBJ1-2, with 7 bases identical to TRBD1. DNA for the CDR3: TGTGCCAGCAGCTTCTCAGGGGGGTATGGCTACACCTTC. The encoded protein is CASSFSGGYGYTF.